This TCR beta chain was sequenced during a study of blood T cell repertoires in COVID-19. Study-wide context: Researchers got acute and convalescent COVID-19 samples from the United States, Italy and Spain. Nucleic acid was either cDNA or gDNA, and it came from T cells, B-cell-depleted T cells, or PBMCs.

Per the study methods: Amplifying reference gene primers gave estimates of nucleated cell counts. TCRdb's table, derived via immunoSEQ multiplex PCR, lists solely in-frame clones and lacks some. That table supplies the V and J calls and clone size; D and trimming were determined from the DNA. The data hold over 250,000 clones, with 70% to 75% observed a single time. V shed 6 bases and J 7 bases; nucleotides not matched to a gene: 5. Looked up from germline, CDR1 is MDHEN and CDR2 is SYDVKM. The CDR3 has 14 amino acids. This clonotype was obtained from a woman of 80 years or more with acute or convalescent COVID-19. Material: peripheral blood. This chain uses TRBV28 with TRBJ2-3, with 12 bases matching TRBD2. The CDR3 here is CASSTSGGLNTQYF. For the CDR3, the DNA is TGTGCCAGCAGCACTAGCGGGGGGCTTAATACGCAGTATTTT.